A selection of T cell receptor beta chains follows, all from one sample in a study of patients and donors after allogeneic stem cell transplantation. In TCRdb, the RT-PCR reads were re-called with MiXCR into one record per CDR3 protein. The sample has about a million distinct CDR3 sequences, roughly 17% seen once; the top ten hold around 6%. What was sequenced was blood, either unsorted or a sorted T cell fraction (not recorded which). These receptor sequences come from a human donor who was either an allogeneic HSCT recipient or a stem cell or donor lymphocyte infusion donor (not recorded which). It is not recorded whose cells these are; they may come from a transplant donor. Each CDR3 is given with its conserved first and last residue. A D gene is named only where the DNA matches it firmly. Not every row has a clone size; where given, it reads once, few, many or a size class.

TRBV20-1	NA	NA	14	TRBJ2-1	TGCAGTGCTAGAGATTTATGGGATTACAATGAGCAGTTCTTC	CSARDLWDYNEQFF
TRBV12-3/TRBV12-4	NA	NA	16	TRBJ2-2	TGTGCCAGCAGTTCCCGCCGGGGTAAGGGGCCCGGGGAGCTGTTTTTT	CASSSRRGKGPGELFF
TRBV7-8	few	NA	13	TRBJ2-7	TGTGCCAGCAGCCCCAGGGTCTTCTACGAGCAGTACTTC	CASSPRVFYEQYF
TRBV6-5	few	NA	11	TRBJ2-6	TGTGCCAGCTACGGGGCCAACGTCCTGACTTTC	CASYGANVLTF
TRBV7-2	NA	NA	15	TRBJ1-2	TGTGCCAGCAGCTTGACCCGGGACTTTAACTATGGCTACACCTTC	CASSLTRDFNYGYTF
TRBV11-2	few	NA	16	TRBJ2-2	TGTGCCAGCAGCTCTTATTCGGGTCCGAACACCGGGGAGCTGTTTTTT	CASSSYSGPNTGELFF
TRBV4-3	NA	TRBD1	14	TRBJ1-5	TGCGCCAGCAGCCAGGGACAGGGGCGTCAGCCCCAGCATTTT	CASSQGQGRQPQHF
TRBV29-1	few	NA	12	TRBJ1-2	TGCAGCATCAACACATTTAACTATGGCTACACCTTC	CSINTFNYGYTF
TRBV12-3/TRBV12-4	NA	NA	12	TRBJ1-4	TGTGCCAGCGCCAGGGAAGGCGAAAAACTGTTTTTT	CASAREGEKLFF
TRBV28	few	NA	12	TRBJ1-2	TGTGCCAGCAATTTCCCCAGGGTTTACTACACCTTC	CASNFPRVYYTF
TRBV12-3/TRBV12-4	few	NA	15	TRBJ2-7	TGTGCCAGCAGTTTTGCGCCACAGGGAAGCTACGAGCAGTACTTC	CASSFAPQGSYEQYF
TRBV3-1	few	NA	12	TRBJ2-5	TGTGCCAGCAGCCAAGAGGAAGAGACCCAGTACTTC	CASSQEEETQYF
TRBV11-2	few	TRBD2	16	TRBJ2-5	TGTGCCAGCAGCTTATCACTAGCGGGAGTTCTAGAGACCCAGTACTTC	CASSLSLAGVLETQYF
TRBV12-3/TRBV12-4	few	NA	12	TRBJ2-7	TGTGCCAGCAGTACAAAGGGTAGCGAGCAGTACTTC	CASSTKGSEQYF
TRBV7-3	few	NA	12	TRBJ1-2	TGTGCCAGCAGCCTTGGGGTTGTGAGCTACACCTTC	CASSLGVVSYTF
TRBV20-1	NA	TRBD1	15	TRBJ2-1	TGCAGTGCTAGAGATGATACAGGGGTTTACAATGAGCAGTTCTTC	CSARDDTGVYNEQFF
TRBV5-6	NA	NA	16	TRBJ2-2	TGTGCCAGCAGCTTGAGGCAAATCGCGAACACCGGGGAGCTGTTTTTT	CASSLRQIANTGELFF
TRBV12-3/TRBV12-4	NA	TRBD2	18	TRBJ2-2	TGTGCCAGCAGTTTATCGGGGGGGGCTTATATGAACACCGGGGAGCTGTTTTTT	CASSLSGGAYMNTGELFF
TRBV4-1	NA	NA	12	TRBJ1-5	TGCGCCAGCAGCCATTCCGGTGGGGCCCAGCATTTT	CASSHSGGAQHF
TRBV19	NA	NA	13	TRBJ2-1	TGTGCCAGTAGTATGGCAGGGGGGAATGAGCAGTTCTTC	CASSMAGGNEQFF
TRBV6-1	few	TRBD1	14	TRBJ1-2	TGTGCCAGCAGTGAAGGGACAGGGGGCGATGGCTACACCTTC	CASSEGTGGDGYTF
TRBV20-1	few	NA	13	TRBJ1-5	TGCAGTGCTAGAAGGGCCGCCAAGGACCCCCAGCATTTT	CSARRAAKDPQHF
TRBV20-1	few	NA	15	TRBJ1-1	TGCAGTGCTCCCCCCGCCGGGACGCAGAACACTGAAGCTTTCTTT	CSAPPAGTQNTEAFF
TRBV12-3/TRBV12-4	few	NA	14	TRBJ2-7	TGTGCCAGCAGTTTATCGGGGGCCCCCTACGAGCAGTACTTC	CASSLSGAPYEQYF
TRBV29-1	NA	TRBD1	13	TRBJ2-4	TGCAGCGTTGTTAGGGACAGGGACAACATTCAGTACTTC	CSVVRDRDNIQYF
TRBV20-1	NA	NA	14	TRBJ1-1	TGCAGTGCTAGAGAATTAGGTTTGAACACTGAAGCTTTCTTT	CSARELGLNTEAFF
TRBV27	few	TRBD1	16	TRBJ1-6	TGTGCCAGCACCGTACGGGGGACAGGGAATAATTCACCCCTCCACTTT	CASTVRGTGNNSPLHF
TRBV9	NA	NA	17	TRBJ2-2	TGTGCCAGCAGCTTCCCGGGCGGGAATCCGAACACCGGGGAGCTGTTTTTT	CASSFPGGNPNTGELFF
TRBV10-2	few	TRBD1	14	TRBJ2-7	TGCGCCAGCAGGGAGCTCCAGGGGGTGGACGAGCAGTACTTC	CASRELQGVDEQYF
TRBV12-3/TRBV12-4	few	NA	11	TRBJ2-5	TGTGCCAGCAGCCCTTCGGGGACCCAGTACTTC	CASSPSGTQYF
TRBV20-1	few	NA	14	TRBJ2-7	TGCAGTGCTAGAATATTCCAGGGAACCTACGAGCAGTACTTC	CSARIFQGTYEQYF
TRBV27	few	NA	13	TRBJ1-2	TGTGCCAGCAGTCGGGTTCGGGAACGTGGCTACACCTTC	CASSRVRERGYTF
TRBV12-3/TRBV12-4	NA	NA	15	TRBJ2-1	TGTGCCAGCAGGAACTACAGGGTTCCCTACAATGAGCAGTTCTTC	CASRNYRVPYNEQFF
TRBV3-1	few	TRBD2	16	TRBJ2-7	TGTGCCAGCAGCCCTGGACTAGCGGGCGGAGCGTACGAGCAGTACTTC	CASSPGLAGGAYEQYF
TRBV11-2	many	TRBD2	17	TRBJ2-7	TGTGCCAGCAGCCGGACTAGCGGGAACTACGAAGGGTACGAGCAGTACTTC	CASSRTSGNYEGYEQYF
TRBV12-5	NA	TRBD1	13	TRBJ1-1	TGTGCTAGTGGTAGGGACAGACAATATGAAGCTTTCTTT	CASGRDRQYEAFF
TRBV6-2/TRBV6-3	few	TRBD1	16	TRBJ1-2	TGTGCCAGCAGCATGGACAGGGGACGGCCTAACTATGGCTACACCTTC	CASSMDRGRPNYGYTF
TRBV4-1	few	NA	15	TRBJ1-1	TGCGCCAGCAGCACCCCCTCGTTATATAACACTGAAGCTTTCTTT	CASSTPSLYNTEAFF
TRBV4-3	few	NA	15	TRBJ1-1	TGCGCCAGCAGCCAAGATACGGGAGGTAACACTGAAGCTTTCTTT	CASSQDTGGNTEAFF
TRBV12-3/TRBV12-4	NA	TRBD2	15	TRBJ2-1	TGTGCCAGCAGTTTGGGCCTAGCGGGGGGGGCTGAGCAGTTCTTC	CASSLGLAGGAEQFF
TRBV20-1	few	TRBD2	13	TRBJ2-5	TGCAGTGCTACCTCGCGGGGGAAAGAGACCCAGTACTTC	CSATSRGKETQYF
TRBV12-3/TRBV12-4	few	NA	16	TRBJ1-1	TGTGCCAGCAGTAACCCTCCCGGCCGCATGAACACTGAAGCTTTCTTT	CASSNPPGRMNTEAFF
TRBV7-9	few	NA	12	TRBJ1-1	TGTGCCAGCAGCTTAGGGGCGGTTGAAGCTTTCTTT	CASSLGAVEAFF
TRBV20-1	NA	NA	14	TRBJ2-3	TGCAGTGCTAGAAGACAGACTAGCACAGATACGCAGTATTTT	CSARRQTSTDTQYF
TRBV7-9	few	NA	13	TRBJ2-3	TGTGCCAGCAGCTCGGGGCTACAGGTTACGCAGTATTTT	CASSSGLQVTQYF
TRBV4-3	few	NA	16	TRBJ1-2	TGCGCCAGCAGCCAGACGAGCACGAGCGCCGTCTATGGCTACACCTTC	CASSQTSTSAVYGYTF
TRBV7-6	few	TRBD1	15	TRBJ1-2	TGTGCCAGCAGCTTAGGTCCGGGACAGGGGGGAGGCTACACCTTC	CASSLGPGQGGGYTF
TRBV6-1	NA	NA	13	TRBJ2-5	TGTGCCAGCAGTGGCCGGGACGACGAGACCCAGTACTTC	CASSGRDDETQYF
TRBV27	few	TRBD1	16	TRBJ2-3	TGTGCCAGCAGACCCGGGACAGGGTATACCACAGATACGCAGTATTTT	CASRPGTGYTTDTQYF
TRBV28	NA	NA	13	TRBJ1-1	TGTGCCAGCAGTGAACCCATGAACACTGAAGCTTTCTTT	CASSEPMNTEAFF
TRBV24-1	NA	NA	13	TRBJ1-2	TGTGCCACCAGTGAAGGCAGGTTCTATGGCTACACCTTC	CATSEGRFYGYTF
TRBV4-2	few	TRBD1	17	TRBJ2-6	TGTGCCAGCAGCCGATGGACAGGCGAAGCTGGGGCCAACGTCCTGACTTTC	CASSRWTGEAGANVLTF
TRBV19	NA	NA	15	TRBJ1-4	TGTGCCAGTAGTATACGGACAGCTCGGGAAGAAAAACTGTTTTTT	CASSIRTAREEKLFF